Below are 29 T cell receptor beta chains sequenced from a single sample in a study of T-cell memory formation after mild COVID-19. Via MiXCR, TCRdb re-called the 5' RACE reads, giving one row per CDR3 protein. The sample lists about 200,000 distinct CDR3 sequences, approximately 10% occurring once. The sequenced sample consisted of PBMCs or a T cell subset sorted from them (not recorded which). The source is a man between 18 and 29 years old who had mild COVID-19 (a few samples of this study predate the infection). Cell type and time point are not known.

This clonotype was detected many times. This sequence joins TRBV3-1 and TRBJ2-5, with TRBD2 matching over 8 bases. The V and J ends lost 4 bases and 5 bases, in that order; junction bases with no gene match: 3. Germline V gene sequence: CDR1 LGHDT, CDR2 YNNKEL (reference sequence). The CDR3 loop spans 13 amino acids. CDR3 nucleotides: TGTGCCAGCAGCCTTCGACTAGCGGAGACCCAGTACTTC. It yields the protein CASSLRLAETQYF.

V and J are TRBV10-3 and TRBJ2-7; D assignment may be TRBD1 or TRBD2 (6 bases each). Trimming pared 4 bases from V and 12 bases from J, leaving 16 bases between. The germline gives CDR1 ENHRY, CDR2 SYGVKD. The length of the CDR3 is 12 residues. This chain's CDR3 is CAISAGGPISYF. CDR3 nucleotides: TGTGCCATCAGTGCTGGGGGGCCCATATCGTACTTC.

Many counts were recorded for this clonotype. This sequence joins TRBV5-1 and TRBJ1-6; no clear D. The CDR3 runs 15 residues. CDR1 SGHRS and CDR2 YFSETQ come from the germline V gene. Trimming left V 4 bases short and J 6 bases short, with 14 bases between. The CDR3 region has the DNA TGCGCCAGCAGCCTCGCCGTTCCCCCTAATTCACCCCTCCACTTT. This translates into CASSLAVPPNSPLHF. Variable domain in full (rest from reference TRBV5-1 and TRBJ1-6): KAGVTQTPRYLIKTRGQQVTLSCSPISGHRSVSWYQQTPGQGLQFLFEYFSETQRNKGNFPGRFSGRQFSNSRSEMNVSTLELGDSALYLCASSLAVPPNSPLHFGNGTRLTVT.

The gene calls are TRBV7-9 and TRBJ1-5, with D hard to call. The CDR3 consists of 13 residues. Germline-derived CDR1 and CDR2 are SEHNR and FQNEAQ (reference sequence). Trimming removed 3 bases from V and 4 bases from J, with 7 bases in between. CDR3 in DNA: TGTGCCAGCAGCTTCCGGGAGAATCAGCCCCAGCATTTT. Protein sequence: CASSFRENQPQHF.

The J gene is TRBJ2-4, the V gene TRBV7-2; 8 nucleotides agree with TRBD1. V was pared by 5 bases and J by 7 bases, with 7 bases of the junction left unmatched. Germline V lookup: CDR1 SGHTA, CDR2 FQGNSA. This CDR3 spans 14 amino acids. CDR3 coding DNA: TGTGCCAGCAGCCTAGACAGGGGACCGAACATTCAGTACTTC. Its translation: CASSLDRGPNIQYF.

This clonotype was seen repeatedly, ten times or more. The chain has TRBV4-3 and TRBJ1-1; D remains unclear. The CDR3 length is 13 residues. Per the germline V gene, CDR1 is LGHNA and CDR2 is YSLEER. The V end was cut by 1 base, the J end by 5 bases, with 8 bases between. In DNA form, the CDR3 reads TGCGCCAGCAGCCAAGTAGGTGGGACTGAAGCTTTCTTT. Amino acid sequence: CASSQVGGTEAFF.

The table lists this clonotype with a few counts. The gene calls are TRBV20-1 and TRBJ1-1, with a weak D call TRBD1 (5 bases). This CDR3 has 12 residues. Germline CDR1 reads DFQATT; CDR2 reads SNEGSKA (reference sequence). CDR3 coding DNA: TGCAGGGTTGGGACTCCCGAGGGGGAAGCTTTCTTT. It codes for CRVGTPEGEAFF.

The chain carries TRBV5-1 and TRBJ1-3; a weak D match, TRBD1 (5 bases). The CDR3 spans 16 residues. Germline CDR1 SGHRS, CDR2 YFSETQ. V was trimmed by 3 bases and J by 0 bases, leaving 13 bases between them. Here the CDR3 reads CASSSGTRISGNTIYF. The CDR3 DNA follows: TGCGCCAGCAGCTCGGGGACTCGCATCTCTGGAAACACCATATATTTT.

This sequence joins TRBV2 and TRBJ2-4; 10 bases match TRBD1. Germline V lookup: CDR1 SNHLY, CDR2 FYNNEI. V trimming: 4 bases; J trimming: 0 bases; junction bases outside the gene matches: 9. The CDR3 runs to 18 residues. The CDR3 region is CASSAWTGGSLAKNIQYF. The CDR3 coding sequence is TGTGCCAGCAGTGCGTGGACAGGGGGGAGTTTAGCCAAAAACATTCAGTACTTC. Full variable domain (missing parts from reference TRBV2 and TRBJ2-4): EPEVTQTPSHQVTQMGQEVILRCVPISNHLYFYWYRQILGQKVEFLVSFYNNEISEKSEIFDDQFSVERPDGSNFTLKIRSTKLEDSAMYFCASSAWTGGSLAKNIQYFGAGTRLSVL.

The table lists this clonotype with a few counts. The CDR3 here is CASSQTGVRADEQFF. CDR3 coding DNA: TGCGCCAGCAGCCAGACAGGGGTCCGGGCGGATGAGCAGTTCTTC. The J gene is TRBJ2-1, the V gene TRBV4-1; 8 positions match TRBD1. J lost 8 bases, V lost 3 bases, and 9 bases had no gene match. Germline CDR1 is MGHRA and CDR2 is YSYEKL. The CDR3 extends over 15 amino acids.

This clonotype was detected only a few times. The chain carries TRBV4-2 and TRBJ2-7, with D uncertain. V lost 0 bases and J lost 2, with 23 bases in between. The CDR3 spans 19 residues. Germline V gene lookup returns CDR1 LGHNA and CDR2 YNFKEQ. The DNA for the CDR3 is TGTGCCAGCAGCCAAGAAGAGGTTAGGAAAGTTGGTGGCGCCTACGAGCAGTACTTC. It translates to CASSQEEVRKVGGAYEQYF.

The chain has TRBV4-2 and TRBJ1-5, with D possibly matching TRBD1 (6 bases). Germline CDR1 and CDR2: LGHNA and YNFKEQ. Trimming pared 2 bases from V and 4 bases from J, leaving 12 bases between. CDR3 length: 15 amino acids. In DNA form, the CDR3 reads TGTGCCAGCAGCCAAACATATCAGGGGAATCAGCCCCAGCATTTT. It translates to CASSQTYQGNQPQHF.

The V and J genes are TRBV4-2 and TRBJ2-3; D remains unclear. The CDR3 runs 13 residues. CDR1 and CDR2 (germline): LGHNA, YNFKEQ. V was cut by 1 base and J by 5 bases, with 7 bases left in between. The CDR3 here is CASSQGSQDTQYF. The CDR3 bases are TGTGCCAGCAGCCAAGGCAGTCAAGATACGCAGTATTTT.

This clonotype was observed a few times. V gene TRBV2 combines with J gene TRBJ2-7, with 9 bases that match TRBD1. V gave up 1 base and J gave up 0 bases; unmatched junction bases: 13. Germline V gene data show CDR1 as SNHLY and CDR2 as FYNNEI. The CDR3 spans 19 residues. The CDR3 spells CASSEDEDRGFPPSYEQYF. CDR3 coding DNA: TGTGCCAGCAGTGAAGACGAGGACAGGGGATTCCCGCCCTCCTACGAGCAGTACTTC.

This clonotype was observed a few times. The V gene is TRBV7-2, the J gene TRBJ1-2, with 7 nucleotides matching TRBD1. There are 15 residues in the CDR3. CDR1 SGHTA and CDR2 FQGNSA come from the germline V gene. The J segment lost 2 bases and the V segment lost 2 bases, leaving 5 bases of the junction unmatched. The CDR3: CASSLYVGGNYGYTF. CDR3 nucleotide sequence: TGTGCCAGCAGCTTATATGTAGGGGGCAACTATGGCTACACCTTC.

In its sample, this clonotype was seen a few times. V gene TRBV3-1 combines with J gene TRBJ1-1; D gene uncertain. This CDR3 is 14 amino acids long. Trimming shortened V by 4 bases and J by 3 bases, and 12 bases separated the two germline ends. Germline assignment: CDR1 LGHDT and CDR2 YNNKEL (reference sequence). The CDR3 bases are TGTGCCAGCAGCCCCCCCAACTTATACACTGAAGCTTTCTTT. It translates to CASSPPNLYTEAFF.

The sample holds a few counts of this clonotype. This chain uses TRBV18 with TRBJ1-5; maybe TRBD1 (6 bases). The CDR3 has 13 residues. Germline V lookup: CDR1 KGHSH, CDR2 LQKENI. V was trimmed by 9 bases and J by 4 bases, leaving 13 bases between them. The CDR3 sequence: CASHGQLNQPQHF. Written as DNA, the CDR3 is TGTGCCAGTCATGGACAGCTTAATCAGCCCCAGCATTTT.

The chain is built from TRBV29-1 and TRBJ2-5; possible D gene TRBD1, 5 bases. This CDR3 is built from 13 residues. CDR1 and CDR2 (germline): SQVTM, ANQGSEA. The V gene lost 1 base and the J gene lost 4 bases, with 10 bases spanning the gap. Here the CDR3 DNA reads TGCAGCGTTGAAGGGGGCCTGAGAGAGACCCAGTACTTC. Its translation: CSVEGGLRETQYF.

This chain links TRBV10-3 with TRBJ1-3; D might be TRBD1 (5 bases). The length of the CDR3 is 14 residues. Trimming took 10 bases from V and 0 from J, leaving 13 bases between them. Germline V gives CDR1 ENHRY, CDR2 SYGVKD. CDR3 loop: CATSDNYSGNTIYF. CDR3 DNA sequence: TGTGCCACCTCGGACAATTACTCTGGAAACACCATATATTTT.

The chain employs TRBV29-1 and TRBJ1-2; D remains ambiguous. The germline V gene encodes CDR1 SQVTM and CDR2 ANQGSEA. The CDR3 totals 13 residues. The V end was cut by 0 bases, the J end by 4 bases, with 9 bases between. The CDR3 nucleotides read TGCAGCGTTGAAGACACGGGGAGCTATGGCTACACCTTC. It encodes CSVEDTGSYGYTF. Based on the CDR3 plus reference TRBV29-1 and TRBJ1-2, the full variable domain is SAVISQKPSRDICQRGTSLTIQCQVDSQVTMMFWYRQQPGQSLTLIATANQGSEATYESGFVIDKFPISRPNLTFSTLTVSNMSPEDSSIYLCSVEDTGSYGYTFGSGTRLTVV.

The rearrangement links TRBV5-6 to TRBJ2-2, with unresolved D. Germline V gene lookup returns CDR1 SGHDT and CDR2 YYEEEE. V dropped 2 bases and J dropped 6 bases, with 5 bases sitting between them. CDR3 length: 12 residues. The CDR3 protein is CASSFLAGELFF. CDR3 coding DNA: TGTGCCAGCAGCTTCCTGGCCGGGGAGCTGTTTTTT.

This clonotype was counted between two and nine times. CDR3 bases: TGCGCCAGCAGCCAAGAAGGTCCGACACGACAAGAGACCCAGTACTTC. This translates into CASSQEGPTRQETQYF. The rearrangement uses TRBV4-1 and TRBJ2-5; D ambiguous. The V end lost 0 bases, the J end lost 2 bases, and 13 bases lay between the germline ends. Germline loops: CDR1 MGHRA, CDR2 YSYEKL. This CDR3 spans 16 amino acids.

This clonotype came up a few times. This chain joins TRBV7-2 and TRBJ2-7; 8 bases align to TRBD1. The CDR3 runs to 12 residues. The germline V gene has CDR1 SGHTA and CDR2 FQGNSA. Trimming took 8 bases from V and 4 from J; bases not matched to a gene: 4. For the CDR3, the DNA is TGTGCCAGCGGGGACAGGTTATACGAGCAGTACTTC. Protein: CASGDRLYEQYF.

The rearrangement uses TRBV6-1 and TRBJ1-1; D is ambiguous. CDR3 length equals 12 residues. V was clipped by 7 bases and J by 10 bases, with 16 bases between them. The V gene's germline CDR1 is MNHNS and CDR2 SASEGT. The CDR3: CASKRLTARAFF. In DNA form, the CDR3 reads TGTGCCAGCAAGCGGCTTACCGCTCGAGCTTTCTTT.

This clonotype was observed a few times. The chain couples TRBV20-1 to TRBJ2-2; 7 bases match TRBD1. Germline V gene data show CDR1 as DFQATT and CDR2 as SNEGSKA (reference sequence). V dropped 0 bases and J dropped 3; count of bases not matched to a gene: 1. The length of the CDR3 is 14 residues. CDR3 residues: CSARDQGDTGELFF. The CDR3 DNA sequence: TGCAGTGCTAGAGATCAGGGGGACACCGGGGAGCTGTTTTTT.

This clonotype was recorded at least ten times. V usage is TRBV7-2 and J usage is TRBJ2-5; 9 bases line up with TRBD1. CDR3 size: 16 residues. The ends lost 3 bases at V and 5 bases at J; junction bases unmatched: 10. The germline V gene encodes CDR1 SGHTA and CDR2 FQGNSA. This chain's CDR3 is CASSFASDRGRETQYF. CDR3 coding DNA: TGTGCCAGCAGCTTTGCCTCGGACAGGGGAAGGGAGACCCAGTACTTC.

The genes are TRBV20-1 and TRBJ1-2; D is possibly TRBD1 (6 bases). With 6 bases removed from V and 0 bases from J, the gap between germline ends came to 20 bases. Per germline, CDR1 DFQATT and CDR2 SNEGSKA (reference sequence). The CDR3 contains 16 residues. CDR3 DNA sequence: TGCAGTGCCAGTAGCTCGGGGGCCGGGGCTAACTATGGCTACACCTTC. Translating it yields CSASSSGAGANYGYTF.

This chain joins TRBV11-2 and TRBJ2-1, with D maybe TRBD1 (7 bases). The CDR3 sequence is 17 residues long. Germline assignment: CDR1 SGHAT and CDR2 FQNNGV. Trimming cost V 0 bases and J 4 bases, with 16 bases left between them. DNA of the CDR3: TGTGCCAGCAGCTTAGATATCCGGCAGGGGGGTTACAATGAGCAGTTCTTC. The encoded protein is CASSLDIRQGGYNEQFF.

There are a few counts of this clonotype. CDR3 DNA sequence: TGCGCCAGCAGCTTCAGCGGGGACTCCTACGAGCAGTACTTC. It is translated as CASSFSGDSYEQYF. The chain employs TRBV5-1 and TRBJ2-7; TRBD2 matches at 7 bases. Germline V gene data show CDR1 as SGHRS and CDR2 as YFSETQ. V was pared by 2 bases and J by 0 bases, with 2 bases of the junction left unmatched. CDR3 length: 14 residues.